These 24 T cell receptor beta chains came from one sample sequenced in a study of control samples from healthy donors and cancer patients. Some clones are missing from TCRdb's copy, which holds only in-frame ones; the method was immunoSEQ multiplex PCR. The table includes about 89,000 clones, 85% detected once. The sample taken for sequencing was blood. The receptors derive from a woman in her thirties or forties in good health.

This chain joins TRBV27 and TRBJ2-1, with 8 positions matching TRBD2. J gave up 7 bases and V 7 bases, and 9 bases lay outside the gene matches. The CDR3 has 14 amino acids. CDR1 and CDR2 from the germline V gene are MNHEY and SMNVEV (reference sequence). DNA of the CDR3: TGTGCCAGCACCCGGGGGGGAATGTTAAATGAGCAGTTCTTC. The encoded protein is CASTRGGMLNEQFF.

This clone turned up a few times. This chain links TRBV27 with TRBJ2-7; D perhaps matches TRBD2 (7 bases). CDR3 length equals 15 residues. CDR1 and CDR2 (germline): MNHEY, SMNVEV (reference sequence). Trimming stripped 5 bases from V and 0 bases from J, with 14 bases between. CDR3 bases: TGTGCCAGCAGTCCGGGGGCGGGGGTCTCCTACGAGCAGTACTTC. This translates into CASSPGAGVSYEQYF.

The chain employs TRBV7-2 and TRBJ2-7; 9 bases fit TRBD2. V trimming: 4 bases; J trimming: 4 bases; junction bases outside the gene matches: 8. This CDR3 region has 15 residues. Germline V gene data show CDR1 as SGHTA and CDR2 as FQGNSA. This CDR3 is CASSSIGLASYEQYF. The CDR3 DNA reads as TGTGCCAGCAGCTCGATAGGACTAGCGAGTTACGAGCAGTACTTC. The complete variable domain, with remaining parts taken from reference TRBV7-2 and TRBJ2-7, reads GAGVSQSPSNKVTEKGKDVELRCDPISGHTALYWYRQSLGQGLEFLIYFQGNSAPDKSGLPSDRFSAERTGGSVSTLTIQRTQQEDSAVYLCASSSIGLASYEQYFGPGTRLTVT.

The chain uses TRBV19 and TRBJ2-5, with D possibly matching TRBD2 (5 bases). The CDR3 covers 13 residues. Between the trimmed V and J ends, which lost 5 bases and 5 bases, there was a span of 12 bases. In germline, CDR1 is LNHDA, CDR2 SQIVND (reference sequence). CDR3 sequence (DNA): TGTGCCAGTAGTCTTTACCGCGGGGAGACCCAGTACTTC. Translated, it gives CASSLYRGETQYF.

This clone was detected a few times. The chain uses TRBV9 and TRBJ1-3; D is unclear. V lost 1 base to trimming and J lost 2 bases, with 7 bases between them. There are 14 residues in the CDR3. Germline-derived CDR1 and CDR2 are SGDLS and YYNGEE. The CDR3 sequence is CASSVTGAGNTIYF. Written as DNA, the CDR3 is TGTGCCAGCAGCGTAACCGGGGCTGGAAACACCATATATTTT.

This CDR3 is CASSVGTGGYEQYF. The CDR3 nucleotides read TGTGCCAGCAGTGTAGGGACAGGGGGCTACGAGCAGTACTTC. The chain links TRBV2 to TRBJ2-7; 11 bases line up with TRBD1. V shed 4 bases, J shed 3 bases, and the junction held 2 bases outside the gene matches. The CDR3 length is 14 residues. CDR1 and CDR2 from the germline V gene are SNHLY and FYNNEI.

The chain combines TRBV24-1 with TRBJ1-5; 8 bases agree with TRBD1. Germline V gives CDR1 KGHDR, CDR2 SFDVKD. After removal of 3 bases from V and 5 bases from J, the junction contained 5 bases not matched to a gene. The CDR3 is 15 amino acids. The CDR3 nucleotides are TGTGCCACCAGTGATGGAACAGGGGGGCATCAGCCCCAGCATTTT. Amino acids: CATSDGTGGHQPQHF.

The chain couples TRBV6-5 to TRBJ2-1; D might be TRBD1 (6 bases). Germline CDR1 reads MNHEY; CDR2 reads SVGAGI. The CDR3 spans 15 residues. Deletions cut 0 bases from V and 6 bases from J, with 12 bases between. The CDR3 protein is CASSYSPGVGNEQFF. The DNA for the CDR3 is TGTGCCAGCAGTTACTCCCCAGGGGTGGGCAATGAGCAGTTCTTC.

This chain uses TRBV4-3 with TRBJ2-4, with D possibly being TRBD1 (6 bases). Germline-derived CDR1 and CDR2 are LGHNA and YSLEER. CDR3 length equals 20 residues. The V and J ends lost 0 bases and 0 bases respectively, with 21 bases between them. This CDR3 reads CASSQDTQGKNYLAKNIQYF. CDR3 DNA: TGCGCCAGCAGCCAAGATACCCAGGGGAAGAACTACCTAGCCAAAAACATTCAGTACTTC.

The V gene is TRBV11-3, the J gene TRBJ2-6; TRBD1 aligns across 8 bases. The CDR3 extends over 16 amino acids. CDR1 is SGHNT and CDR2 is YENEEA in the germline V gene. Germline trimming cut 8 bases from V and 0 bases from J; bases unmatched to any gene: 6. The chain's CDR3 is CASHDRGGSGANVLTF. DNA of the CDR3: TGTGCCAGCCACGACAGGGGAGGCTCTGGGGCCAACGTCCTGACTTTC.

The chain's CDR3 is CASSDLLTDTQYF. The CDR3 bases are TGTGCCAGCAGTGACCTACTCACAGATACGCAGTATTTT. This chain connects TRBV6-4 to TRBJ2-3; D remains ambiguous. V was clipped by 2 bases and J by 2 bases, with 5 bases between them. In germline, CDR1 is MRHNA, CDR2 SNTAGT. The CDR3 loop spans 13 amino acids.

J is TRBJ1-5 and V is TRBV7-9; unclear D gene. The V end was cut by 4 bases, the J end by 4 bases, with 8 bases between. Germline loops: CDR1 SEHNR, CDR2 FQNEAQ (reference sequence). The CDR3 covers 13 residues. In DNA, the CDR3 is TGTGCCAGCAGCTCGGGGATAAATCAGCCCCAGCATTTT. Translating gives CASSSGINQPQHF.

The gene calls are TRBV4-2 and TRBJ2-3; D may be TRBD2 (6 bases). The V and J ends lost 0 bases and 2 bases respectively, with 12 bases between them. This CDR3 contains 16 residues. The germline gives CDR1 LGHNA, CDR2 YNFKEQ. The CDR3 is CASSQEAGRNTDTQYF. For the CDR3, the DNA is TGTGCCAGCAGCCAAGAGGCGGGGCGAAACACAGATACGCAGTATTTT.

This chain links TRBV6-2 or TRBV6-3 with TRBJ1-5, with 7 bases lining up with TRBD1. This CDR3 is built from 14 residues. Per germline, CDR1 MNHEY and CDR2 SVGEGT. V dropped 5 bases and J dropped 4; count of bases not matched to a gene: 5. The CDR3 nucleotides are TGTGCCAGCAGTGCCGGGACAGAGAATCAGCCCCAGCATTTT. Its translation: CASSAGTENQPQHF.

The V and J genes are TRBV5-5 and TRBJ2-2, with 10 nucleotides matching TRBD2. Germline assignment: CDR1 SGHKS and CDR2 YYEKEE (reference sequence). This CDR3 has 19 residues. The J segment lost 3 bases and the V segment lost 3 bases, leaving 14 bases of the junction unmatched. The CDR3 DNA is TGTGCCAGCAGCTCCCTTGGTGAAGCGGGGGGGAAGGACACCGGGGAGCTGTTTTTT. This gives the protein CASSSLGEAGGKDTGELFF.

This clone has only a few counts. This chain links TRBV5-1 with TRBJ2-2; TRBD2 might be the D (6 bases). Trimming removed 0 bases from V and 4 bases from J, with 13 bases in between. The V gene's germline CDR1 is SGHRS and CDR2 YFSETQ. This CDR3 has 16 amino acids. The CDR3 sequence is CASSLDPGLLTGELFF. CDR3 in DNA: TGCGCCAGCAGCTTGGATCCGGGACTTCTCACCGGGGAGCTGTTTTTT.

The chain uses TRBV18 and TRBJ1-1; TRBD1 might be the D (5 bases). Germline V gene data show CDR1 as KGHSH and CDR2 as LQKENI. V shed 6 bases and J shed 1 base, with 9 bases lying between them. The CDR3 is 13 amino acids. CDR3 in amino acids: CASSAQANTEAFF. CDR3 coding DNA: TGTGCCAGCTCGGCACAGGCGAACACTGAAGCTTTCTTT.

CDR3 region: CASSHRETYGYTF. In DNA form, the CDR3 reads TGTGCCAGCAGTCACAGGGAAACCTATGGCTACACCTTC. V and J are TRBV5-8 and TRBJ1-2; TRBD1 is a possible D gene (6 bases). With 5 bases removed from V and 4 bases from J, the gap between germline ends came to 12 bases. Germline V CDR1 and CDR2: SGHTS, YDEGEE. This CDR3 contains 13 residues.

The CDR3 nucleotides are TGTGCCAGCAGTGATATGGGACAGGGAAGAAACACCATATATTTT. Encoded protein: CASSDMGQGRNTIYF. The V gene is TRBV25-1, the J gene TRBJ1-3; 9 bases line up with TRBD1. V dropped 3 bases and J dropped 5; count of bases not matched to a gene: 5. There are 15 residues in the CDR3. Germline loops: CDR1 MGHDK, CDR2 SYGVNS.

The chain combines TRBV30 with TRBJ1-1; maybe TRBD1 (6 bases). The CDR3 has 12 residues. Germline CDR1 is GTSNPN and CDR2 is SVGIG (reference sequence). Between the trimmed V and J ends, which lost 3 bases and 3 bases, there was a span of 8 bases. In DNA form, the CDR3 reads TGTGCCTGGAGCACAGGGTACACTGAAGCTTTCTTT. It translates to CAWSTGYTEAFF.

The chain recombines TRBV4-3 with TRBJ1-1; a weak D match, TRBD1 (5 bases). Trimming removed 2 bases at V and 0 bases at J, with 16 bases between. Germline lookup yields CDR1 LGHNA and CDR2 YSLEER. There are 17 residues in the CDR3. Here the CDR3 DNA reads TGCGCCAGCAGCCAATATTGGGGGAGGCAACTGAACACTGAAGCTTTCTTT. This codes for CASSQYWGRQLNTEAFF.

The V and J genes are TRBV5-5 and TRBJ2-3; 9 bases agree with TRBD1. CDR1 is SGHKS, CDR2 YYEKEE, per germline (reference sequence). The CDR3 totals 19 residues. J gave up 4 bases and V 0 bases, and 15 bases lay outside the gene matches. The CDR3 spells CASSLGRDRVSGGADTQYF. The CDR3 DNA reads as TGTGCCAGCAGCTTGGGTCGGGACAGGGTCTCAGGAGGCGCAGATACGCAGTATTTT. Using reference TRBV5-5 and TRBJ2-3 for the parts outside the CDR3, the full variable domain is DAGVTQSPTHLIKTRGQQVTLRCSPISGHKSVSWYQQVLGQGPQFIFQYYEKEERGRGNFPDRFSARQFPNYSSELNVNALLLGDSALYLCASSLGRDRVSGGADTQYFGPGTRLTVL.

The DNA for the CDR3 is TGTGCCAGCAGCTTACTTCACAGGGCAAGCACTGAAGCTTTCTTT. This encodes CASSLLHRASTEAFF. The chain uses TRBV7-8 and TRBJ1-1; a possible D gene is TRBD1 (6 bases). CDR1 is SGHVS, CDR2 FQNEAQ, per germline. Trimming took off 2 bases at V and 4 bases at J, with 14 bases between the two ends. The CDR3 is made up of 15 amino acids.

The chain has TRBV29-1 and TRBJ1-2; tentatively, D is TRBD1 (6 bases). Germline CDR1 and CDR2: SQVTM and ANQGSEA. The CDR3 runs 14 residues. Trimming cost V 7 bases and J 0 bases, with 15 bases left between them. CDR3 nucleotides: TGCAGCGCACAAGACAGGAGCTCTAACTATGGCTACACCTTC. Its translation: CSAQDRSSNYGYTF. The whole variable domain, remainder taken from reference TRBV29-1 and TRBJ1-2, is SAVISQKPSRDICQRGTSLTIQCQVDSQVTMMFWYRQQPGQSLTLIATANQGSEATYESGFVIDKFPISRPNLTFSTLTVSNMSPEDSSIYLCSAQDRSSNYGYTFGSGTRLTVV.